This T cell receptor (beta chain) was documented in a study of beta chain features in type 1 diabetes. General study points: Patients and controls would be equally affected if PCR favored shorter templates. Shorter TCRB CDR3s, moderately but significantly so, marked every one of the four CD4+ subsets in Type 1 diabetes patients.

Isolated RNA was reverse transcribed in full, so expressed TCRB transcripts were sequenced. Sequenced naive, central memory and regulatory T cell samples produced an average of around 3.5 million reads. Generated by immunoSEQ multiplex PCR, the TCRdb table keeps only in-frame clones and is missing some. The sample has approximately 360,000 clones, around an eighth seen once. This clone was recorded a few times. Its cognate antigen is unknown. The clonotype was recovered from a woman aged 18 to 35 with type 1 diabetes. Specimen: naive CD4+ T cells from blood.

This CDR3 is CASSLVSGTGANVLTF. CDR3 DNA: TGCGCCAGCAGCTTGGTTTCAGGGACTGGGGCCAACGTCCTGACTTTC. V and J are TRBV5-1 and TRBJ2-6, with a weak D call TRBD1 (5 bases). This CDR3 has 16 amino acids. V was pared by 0 bases and J by 2 bases, with 9 bases between. Germline V gives CDR1 SGHRS, CDR2 YFSETQ.